The 19 T cell receptor beta chains in this list originate from one sample, sequenced in a study of blood T cells in healthy people across ages. Primed by a sample-barcoded 5' primer and a J-beta primer mix, a second PCR proceeded for roughly 7 to 12 cycles. TCRdb re-called the 5' RACE reads with MiXCR, one entry per CDR3 protein. Altogether 650,000 to 1,000,000 distinct CDR3 sequences are present, around 36% being singletons, with the ten largest covering 10% to 15%. The sequenced sample was blood. The receptors derive from a young man in good health.

The chain links TRBV4-1 to TRBJ2-1, with a tentative D call TRBD2 (5 bases). V was pared by 1 base and J by 3 bases, with 16 bases between. Germline lookup yields CDR1 MGHRA and CDR2 YSYEKL. The CDR3 loop spans 17 amino acids. This CDR3 reads CASSQGGVDFLYNEQFF. The CDR3 coding sequence is TGCGCCAGCAGCCAAGGAGGTGTGGACTTTCTCTACAATGAGCAGTTCTTC.

This clonotype turned up a few times. The J gene is TRBJ2-1, the V gene TRBV12-3 or TRBV12-4; 7 bases line up with TRBD2. V lost 6 bases to trimming and J lost 3 bases; unmatched junction nucleotides: 20. The CDR3 sequence is 19 residues long. CDR3 sequence (DNA): TGTGCCAGCAGCCAACTCTCTCTTGGGGGGGGAAGACTCTACAATGAGCAGTTCTTC. It yields the protein CASSQLSLGGGRLYNEQFF.

The chain joins TRBV7-2 to TRBJ1-6, with D possibly TRBD1 on 6 matching bases. The germline CDR1 and CDR2 sequences are SGHTA and FQGNSA. Trimming removed 3 bases at V and 8 bases at J, with 20 bases between. This CDR3 spans 17 amino acids. CDR3 protein: CASSLNVPGGGHSPLHF. Here the CDR3 DNA reads TGTGCCAGCAGCTTGAATGTCCCCGGAGGGGGACATTCACCCCTCCACTTT. The whole variable domain, filled in from reference TRBV7-2 and TRBJ1-6, reads GAGVSQSPSNKVTEKGKDVELRCDPISGHTALYWYRQSLGQGLEFLIYFQGNSAPDKSGLPSDRFSAERTGGSVSTLTIQRTQQEDSAVYLCASSLNVPGGGHSPLHFGNGTRLTVT.

This chain links TRBV27 with TRBJ1-2; D unresolved. Trimming shortened V by 0 bases and J by 8 bases, and 13 bases separated the two germline ends. CDR1 MNHEY and CDR2 SMNVEV come from the germline V gene (reference sequence). The CDR3 spans 14 residues. CDR3 loop: CASSLSRTGPGYTF. CDR3 nucleotide sequence: TGTGCCAGCAGTTTATCCAGAACCGGACCCGGCTACACCTTC.

The rearrangement uses TRBV10-3 and TRBJ2-7; 7 nucleotides line up with TRBD2. This CDR3 has 15 amino acids. Losses at the gene ends were 3 bases for V and 3 bases for J; bases not matched to a gene: 8. Per germline, CDR1 ENHRY and CDR2 SYGVKD. The DNA of the CDR3 is TGTGCCATCAGTGATGGTAGCGGGTCCCTCTACGAGCAGTACTTC. Residues: CAISDGSGSLYEQYF.

The chain employs TRBV28 and TRBJ2-7; the match to TRBD2 covers 7 bases. This CDR3 has 11 amino acids. The V gene's germline CDR1 is MDHEN and CDR2 SYDVKM. J was trimmed by 10 bases and V by 7 bases; bases with no gene match: 7. The CDR3: CASTWGRAQYF. DNA of the CDR3: TGTGCCAGCACGTGGGGGAGGGCCCAGTACTTC. Full variable domain (remainder filled in from reference TRBV28 and TRBJ2-7): DVKVTQSSRYLVKRTGEKVFLECVQDMDHENMFWYRQDPGLGLRLIYFSYDVKMKEKGDIPEGYSVSREKKERFSLILESASTNQTSMYLCASTWGRAQYFGPGTRLTVT.

The chain links TRBV11-1 to TRBJ2-4; D not resolved. TRBJ2-5 explains the end of the DNA better; the J call may be wrong. The CDR3 covers 14 residues. Germline V gene lookup returns CDR1 SGHAT and CDR2 FQDESV (reference sequence). The CDR3 sequence is CASSFSGVRETQYF. The CDR3 DNA reads as TGTGCCAGCAGCTTTAGTGGCGTGAGGGAGACCCAGTACTTC.

This clonotype has more than one count but fewer than ten. The chain recombines TRBV20-1 with TRBJ2-1, with 15 bases aligning to TRBD2. Matching the DNA end better, TRBJ2-7 makes the J call doubtful. Per the germline V gene, CDR1 is DFQATT and CDR2 is SNEGSKA (reference sequence). The CDR3 extends over 19 amino acids. For the CDR3, the DNA is TGCAGTGCTAGAGATCTAACGGGGACTAGCGGGGGGTCCTACAATGAGCAGTACTTC. Protein: CSARDLTGTSGGSYNEQYF.

This clonotype has ten or more counts. The CDR3 nucleotides read TGTGCCAGCAGCTTGATAGGGGTACGCACAGATACGCAGTATTTT. It translates to CASSLIGVRTDTQYF. The chain couples TRBV7-2 to TRBJ2-3; a weak D match, TRBD1 (5 bases). Germline CDR1 is SGHTA and CDR2 is FQGNSA. The ends were cut back, 3 bases at V and 1 base at J, with 11 bases in the middle. The CDR3 has 15 amino acids.

This clonotype appeared many times. The rearrangement links TRBV12-3 or TRBV12-4 to TRBJ1-1; no firm D call. V was pared by 0 bases and J by 0 bases, with 2 bases between. The CDR3 runs 13 residues. CDR3 nucleotide sequence: TGTGCCAGCAGTTTAGCGATGAACACTGAAGCTTTCTTT. It translates to CASSLAMNTEAFF.

The rearrangement links TRBV7-2 to TRBJ2-3, with TRBD2 matching 7 bases. CDR1 SGHTA and CDR2 FQGNSA come from the germline V gene. This CDR3 spans 17 amino acids. V lost 6 bases to trimming and J lost 0 bases; unmatched junction nucleotides: 12. The CDR3 protein is CASSRVYTGGSTDTQYF. CDR3 sequence (DNA): TGTGCCAGCAGTCGTGTTTACACGGGGGGAAGCACAGATACGCAGTATTTT.

The chain links TRBV2 to TRBJ2-1; D remains unclear. TRBJ2-7 explains the end of the DNA better; the J call may be wrong. The CDR3 extends over 15 amino acids. In germline, CDR1 is SNHLY, CDR2 FYNNEI. DNA for the CDR3: TGTGCCAGCAGCCCGGCAGCCCGACGGTACAATGAGCAGTACTTC. Its translation: CASSPAARRYNEQYF.

Only a few counts were recorded for this clonotype. V gene TRBV4-3 combines with J gene TRBJ2-7; TRBD1 aligns across 7 bases. There are 15 residues in the CDR3. The trim removed 0 bases at V and 7 bases at J, leaving 9 bases unmatched. Germline values: CDR1 LGHNA, CDR2 YSLEER. Here the CDR3 reads CASSQDRDSYNEQYF. Here the CDR3 DNA reads TGCGCCAGCAGCCAAGACCGGGACAGCTACAATGAGCAGTACTTC.

This clonotype was detected a few times. The J gene is TRBJ1-1, the V gene TRBV7-9; 7 positions agree with TRBD1. The CDR3 covers 16 residues. Germline V gene sequence: CDR1 SEHNR, CDR2 FQNEAQ (reference sequence). V lost 2 bases to trimming and J lost 4 bases; unmatched junction nucleotides: 10. The CDR3 loop is CASSLTGEGRGTEAFF. CDR3 DNA: TGTGCCAGCAGCTTAACAGGGGAGGGTCGCGGCACTGAAGCTTTCTTT.

The chain links TRBV12-3 or TRBV12-4 to TRBJ1-3; D is uncertain. Trimming removed 7 bases at V and 0 bases at J, with 19 bases between. This CDR3 comprises 17 residues. The CDR3 spells CASTQGLGGGSGNTIYF. The CDR3 DNA is TGTGCCAGCACCCAAGGGTTGGGCGGAGGCTCTGGAAACACCATATATTTT.

This chain uses TRBV7-2 with TRBJ1-2; D is perhaps TRBD1 (5 bases). The germline V gene has CDR1 SGHTA and CDR2 FQGNSA. The V and J ends lost 1 base and 8 bases respectively, with 14 bases between them. The CDR3 is 14 amino acids. CDR3 DNA sequence: TGTGCCAGCAGCTTAGTTGGGAGGGGCGAAGGCTACACCTTC. This codes for CASSLVGRGEGYTF.

V usage is TRBV4-3 and J usage is TRBJ1-4; TRBD1 matches at 7 bases. Germline CDR1 and CDR2: LGHNA and YSLEER. J was trimmed by 4 bases and V by 0 bases; bases with no gene match: 2. The CDR3 is made up of 15 amino acids. CDR3 protein: CASSQEPGGNEKLFF. Here the CDR3 DNA reads TGCGCCAGCAGCCAAGAGCCAGGGGGTAATGAAAAACTGTTTTTT.

This clonotype was detected only a few times. The chain combines TRBV12-3 or TRBV12-4 with TRBJ1-2; a weak D match, TRBD1 (5 bases). This CDR3 has 13 amino acids. Trimming took 4 bases from V and 7 from J, leaving 13 bases between them. The CDR3 sequence is CASSSQGAAGYTF. The CDR3 DNA reads as TGTGCCAGCAGTTCTCAAGGGGCCGCTGGCTACACCTTC.

The sample holds a few counts of this clonotype. V usage is TRBV5-6 and J usage is TRBJ2-7; TRBD1 aligns across 7 bases. V shed 6 bases and J 2 bases; nucleotides not matched to a gene: 5. CDR3 length equals 13 residues. Germline CDR1 and CDR2: SGHDT and YYEEEE. The chain's CDR3 is CASTGGRTYEQYF. CDR3 DNA: TGTGCCAGCACAGGGGGAAGGACCTACGAGCAGTACTTC.